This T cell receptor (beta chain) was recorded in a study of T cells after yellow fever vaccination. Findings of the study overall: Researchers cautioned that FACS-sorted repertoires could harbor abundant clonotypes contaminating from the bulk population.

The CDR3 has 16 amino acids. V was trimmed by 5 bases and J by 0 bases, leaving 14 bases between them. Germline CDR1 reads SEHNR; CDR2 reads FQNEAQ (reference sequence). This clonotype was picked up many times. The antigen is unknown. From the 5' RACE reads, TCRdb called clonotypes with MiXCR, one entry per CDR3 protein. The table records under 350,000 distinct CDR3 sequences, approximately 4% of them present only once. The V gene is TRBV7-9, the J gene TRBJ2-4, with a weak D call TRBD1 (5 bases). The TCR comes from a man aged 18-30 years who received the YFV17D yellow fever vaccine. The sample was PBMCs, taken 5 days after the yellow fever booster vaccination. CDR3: CASSKTGDIAKNIQYF. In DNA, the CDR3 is TGTGCCAGCAGCAAAACAGGAGACATAGCCAAAAACATTCAGTACTTC.